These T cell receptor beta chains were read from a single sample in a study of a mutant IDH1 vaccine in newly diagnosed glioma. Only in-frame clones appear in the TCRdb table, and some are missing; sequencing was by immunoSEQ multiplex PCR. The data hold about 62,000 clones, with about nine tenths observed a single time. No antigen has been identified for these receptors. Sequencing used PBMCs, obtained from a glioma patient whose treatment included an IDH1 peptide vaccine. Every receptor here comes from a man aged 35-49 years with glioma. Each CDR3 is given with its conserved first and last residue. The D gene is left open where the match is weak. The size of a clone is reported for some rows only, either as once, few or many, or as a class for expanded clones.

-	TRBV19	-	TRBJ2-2	TGTGCCAGTACGGGGATCACCGGGGAGCTGTTTTTT	CASTGITGELFF
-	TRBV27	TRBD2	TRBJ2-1	TGTGCCAGCAGTTTAAATCTAGCGGGAGTGGGGGAGCAGTTCTTC	CASSLNLAGVGEQFF
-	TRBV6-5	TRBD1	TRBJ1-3	TGTGCCAGCAGAGGGGGACAGTTCTCTGGAAACACCATATATTTT	CASRGGQFSGNTIYF
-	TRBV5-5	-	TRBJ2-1	TGTGCCAGCAGCTTAAACAATGAGCAGTTCTTC	CASSLNNEQFF
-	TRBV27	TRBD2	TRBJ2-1	TGTGCCAGCAGTTTTGCGGGGGGGCCCAATGAGCAGTTCTTC	CASSFAGGPNEQFF
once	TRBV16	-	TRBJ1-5	TGTGCCAGCAGACTCGGGGGGGGCAATCAGCCCCAGCATTTT	CASRLGGGNQPQHF
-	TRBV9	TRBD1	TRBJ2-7	TGTGCCAGCAGCGGGAGGACAGGGAAGGGATACGAGCAGTACTTC	CASSGRTGKGYEQYF
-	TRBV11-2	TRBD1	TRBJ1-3	TGTGCCAGCAGCTCAGGGGGGGGAAACACCATATATTTT	CASSSGGGNTIYF
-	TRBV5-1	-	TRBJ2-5	TGCGCCAGTTCCTCGCTCGGGACTCCCCAAGAAGGGACCCAGTACTTC	CASSSLGTPQEGTQYF
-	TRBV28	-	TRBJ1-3	TGTGCCAGCAGTTTACCCGGGACACGGGGAAACACCATATATTTT	CASSLPGTRGNTIYF
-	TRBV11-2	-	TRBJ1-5	TGTGCCAGCAGCTTAGTCAGGGGTTACAGCCAGCCCCAGCATTTT	CASSLVRGYSQPQHF
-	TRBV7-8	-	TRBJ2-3	TGTGCCAGCACCGCTGGACGGGACACAGATACGCAGTATTTT	CASTAGRDTDTQYF
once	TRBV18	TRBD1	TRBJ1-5	TGTGCCAGCTCACCACCGGACAGGGGGCGAGAACAGCCCCAGCATTTT	CASSPPDRGREQPQHF
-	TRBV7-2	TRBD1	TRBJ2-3	TGTGCCAGCAGCTTAGGTGGACAGGGCCCCACAGATACGCAGTATTTT	CASSLGGQGPTDTQYF
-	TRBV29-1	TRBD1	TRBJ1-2	TGCAGCGCCATGACAGGGGGCGCCTATGGCTACACCTTC	CSAMTGGAYGYTF
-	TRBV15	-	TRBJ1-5	TGTGCCACCAGCACCTTGGAGGGTCAGCCCCAGCATTTT	CATSTLEGQPQHF
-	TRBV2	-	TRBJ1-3	TGTGCCAGCAGTGTGGGGGGGGCCGGGAACACCATATATTTT	CASSVGGAGNTIYF
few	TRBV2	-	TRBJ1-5	TGTGCCAGCAGTTGGGGGAATGGGGTTCAGCCCCAGCATTTT	CASSWGNGVQPQHF
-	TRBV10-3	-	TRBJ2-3	TGTGCCATCAGTGAGTCTGTGGGTACACTAGCAGCAGATACGCAGTATTTT	CAISESVGTLAADTQYF
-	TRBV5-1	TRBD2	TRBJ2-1	TGCGCCAGCAGCTCTCAAACGGGGGGGCTTCACAATGAGCAGTTCTTC	CASSSQTGGLHNEQFF
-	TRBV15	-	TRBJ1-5	TGTGCCACCAGCAGAGATAAACAGAATTATCAGCCCCAGCATTTT	CATSRDKQNYQPQHF
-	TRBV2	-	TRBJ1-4	TGTGCCAGCAGTGTTAGGAATAGGGAAAAACTGTTTTTT	CASSVRNREKLFF
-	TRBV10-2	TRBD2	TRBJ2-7	TGCGCCAGCAGGGAAGGACTAGCGGGCCCCTACGAGCAGTACTTC	CASREGLAGPYEQYF
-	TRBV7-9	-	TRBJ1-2	TGTGCCAGCAGCTTAGGACGGGATGGCTACACCTTC	CASSLGRDGYTF
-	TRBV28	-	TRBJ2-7	TGTGCCAGCTCTGGAGTTGCCCTTTACGAGCAGTACTTC	CASSGVALYEQYF
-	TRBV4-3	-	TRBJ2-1	TGCGCCAGCAGCCAAGACTGGGCTAGCTCCTACAATGAGCAGTTCTTC	CASSQDWASSYNEQFF
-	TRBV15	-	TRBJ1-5	TGTGCCACCAGCAGAGATCAAAATCAGCCCCAGCATTTT	CATSRDQNQPQHF
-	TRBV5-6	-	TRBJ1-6	TGTGCCAGCAGCTTGGGTGGGGTAAATTCACCCCTCCACTTT	CASSLGGVNSPLHF
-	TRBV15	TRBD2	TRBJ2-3	TGTGCCACCAGCAGAGATTTAGGACTAGCCACAGATACGCAGTATTTT	CATSRDLGLATDTQYF
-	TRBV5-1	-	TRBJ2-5	TGCGCCAGCAGCTTGTCGGGGGGCGACCAAGAGACCCAGTACTTC	CASSLSGGDQETQYF
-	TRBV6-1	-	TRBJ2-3	TGTGCCAGCAGTGTCCGGGCTAGCGTTAGCACAGATACGCAGTATTTT	CASSVRASVSTDTQYF
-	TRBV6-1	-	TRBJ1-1	TGTGCCAGCAGCGGGGTACAGATGAACACTGAAGCTTTCTTT	CASSGVQMNTEAFF
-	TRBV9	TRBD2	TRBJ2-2	TGTGCCAGCAGCGTAGTTAGCGGGGAAGCGAACACCGGGGAGCTGTTTTTT	CASSVVSGEANTGELFF
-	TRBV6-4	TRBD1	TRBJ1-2	TGTGCCAGCAGTGCATTACAGGGGGCTGGCTACACCTTC	CASSALQGAGYTF
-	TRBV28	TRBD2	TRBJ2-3	TGTGCCAGCAGTTTAATCACGCGGGAGGGGTCTGGTACGCAGTATTTT	CASSLITREGSGTQYF
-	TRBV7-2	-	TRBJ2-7	TGTGCCAGCAGCCGGAGGATCGGATACGAGCAGTACTTC	CASSRRIGYEQYF
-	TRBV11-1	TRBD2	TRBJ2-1	TGTGCCAGCAGCACGGGACTAGCGAGCTACAATGAGCAGTTCTTC	CASSTGLASYNEQFF
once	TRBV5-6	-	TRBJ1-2	TGTGCCAGCAGCGTCCAACCGGGCTCTTACTATGGCTACACCTTC	CASSVQPGSYYGYTF
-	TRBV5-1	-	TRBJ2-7	TGCGCCAGCAGCTTGGGAACGGTCGCCTACGAGCAGTACTTC	CASSLGTVAYEQYF
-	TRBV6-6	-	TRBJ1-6	TGTGCCAGCAGCGTTACGGGGACGGATAATTCACCCCTCCACTTT	CASSVTGTDNSPLHF
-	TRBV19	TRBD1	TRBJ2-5	TGTGCCAGTAGGGGCAGGGGGCGAGAGACCCAGTACTTC	CASRGRGRETQYF
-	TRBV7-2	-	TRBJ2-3	TGTGCCAGCAGCCCGCTCAGGGGACTCACCGGGATGGATACGCAGTATTTT	CASSPLRGLTGMDTQYF
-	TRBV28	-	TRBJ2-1	TGTGCCAGCAGGGGCGAGGGACACTCCTACAATGAGCAGTTCTTC	CASRGEGHSYNEQFF
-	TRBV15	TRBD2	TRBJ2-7	TGTGCCACCAGCAGAGTAGGGGGTAAAGGGGTAGCGGGAGGGAGGTACGAGCAGTACTTC	CATSRVGGKGVAGGRYEQYF
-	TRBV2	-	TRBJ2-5	TGTGCCAGCAGTGAAGTACTAGGGGAGGAGACCCAGTACTTC	CASSEVLGEETQYF
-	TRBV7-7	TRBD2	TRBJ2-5	TGTGCTAGCAGCTTAATACCGGGAGGGGGAGAGACCCAGTACTTC	CASSLIPGGGETQYF
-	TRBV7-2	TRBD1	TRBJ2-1	TGTGCCAGCAGCGTACTACGGGACAGGGGGTCCAATGAGCAGTTCTTC	CASSVLRDRGSNEQFF
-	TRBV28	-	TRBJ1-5	TGTGCCAGCAGTTTAATACGGAGCAATCAGCCCCAGCATTTT	CASSLIRSNQPQHF
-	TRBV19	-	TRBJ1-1	TGTGCCAGTAGTATGAATCCACAGGACTACACTGAAGCTTTCTTT	CASSMNPQDYTEAFF
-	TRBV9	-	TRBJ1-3	TGTGCCAGCAGCGGGCAAAGTTCTGGAAACACCATATATTTT	CASSGQSSGNTIYF
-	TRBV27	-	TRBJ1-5	TGTGCCAGCAGTTCCCACACACGGACTAGCAATCAGCCCCAGCATTTT	CASSSHTRTSNQPQHF
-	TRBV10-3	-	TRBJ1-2	TGTGCCATCAGTGCGGAGGTTTATGGCTACACCTTC	CAISAEVYGYTF
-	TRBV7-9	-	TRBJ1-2	TGTGCCAGCAGCTCAACACCCGGACAGAACTACACCTTC	CASSSTPGQNYTF
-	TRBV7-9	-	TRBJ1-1	TGTGCCGGAAAGGGGTTGAACACTGAAGCTTTCTTT	CAGKGLNTEAFF
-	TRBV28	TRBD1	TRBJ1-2	TGTGCCAGCAGTTCGCCTCCGGGACAGGTCTATGGCTACACCTTC	CASSSPPGQVYGYTF